Reported below is one T cell receptor (beta chain). Original processing notes: How many nucleated cells were present was estimated from reference gene primer amplification. Using immunoSEQ multiplex PCR, the repertoire was profiled, and TCRdb retains in-frame clones only, with some absent. The V and J calls and the clone size are those of that table, but D and trimming were determined from the DNA. The profile covers roughly 250,000 clones, with approximately 86% appearing a single time and around 0.78% taken by the ten largest. The data were obtained in a study of blood T cell repertoires in COVID-19. Study overall: Donors in the United States, Italy and Spain gave samples during acute or convalescent COVID-19. The cDNA or gDNA used as material had been derived from T cells, B-cell-depleted T cells, or PBMCs.

CDR1 is PRHDT, CDR2 FYEKMQ, per germline (reference sequence). V dropped 2 bases and J dropped 5; count of bases not matched to a gene: 2. There are 14 residues in the CDR3. The receptor was derived from a young woman with acute or convalescent COVID-19. V is TRBV13 and J is TRBJ2-1, with 8 bases that match TRBD2. Specimen: peripheral blood. CDR3 bases: TGTGCCAGCAGCTTATTACTAGCGGACAATGAGCAGTTCTTC. Encoded protein: CASSLLLADNEQFF. Filled out from reference TRBV13 and TRBJ2-1, the complete variable domain reads AAGVIQSPRHLIKEKRETATLKCYPIPRHDTVYWYQQGPGQDPQFLISFYEKMQSDKGSIPDRFSAQQFSDYHSELNMSSLELGDSALYFCASSLLLADNEQFFGPGTRLTVL.